This T cell receptor beta chain was identified during a study of blood T cell repertoires in COVID-19. For the study at large: T cells, B-cell-depleted T cells, or PBMCs supplied cDNA or gDNA.

Clones were sequenced by immunoSEQ multiplex PCR, and TCRdb holds only the in-frame ones, with some missing. Among over 80,000 clones listed, roughly 87% were seen once. Germline V gives CDR1 LNHDA, CDR2 SQIVND (reference sequence). This CDR3 is built from 16 residues. The V end was cut by 1 base, the J end by 3 bases, with 13 bases between. The chain combines TRBV19 with TRBJ2-1, with a weak D call TRBD1 (6 bases). The material sequenced was peripheral blood. This sequence was found in a man between 70 and 80 years old with acute or convalescent COVID-19. The CDR3 here is CASSIVRTVNYNEQFF. For the CDR3, the DNA is TGTGCCAGTAGTATAGTGAGGACAGTCAACTACAATGAGCAGTTCTTC.